Below are 32 T cell receptor beta chains sequenced from a single sample in a study of blood T cell repertoires in COVID-19. Assay used: immunoSEQ multiplex PCR; TCRdb lists only in-frame clones, some missing. The profile covers about 330,000 clones, with around 87% appearing a single time and around 4% taken by the ten largest. Sequencing was performed on peripheral blood. The origin of the receptors is a woman aged 45-65 years with active or convalescent COVID-19.

V is TRBV9 and J is TRBJ1-3; tentatively, D is TRBD1 (6 bases). The CDR3 has 19 amino acids. The V gene lost 0 bases and the J gene lost 0 bases, with 19 bases spanning the gap. The germline CDR1 and CDR2 sequences are SGDLS and YYNGEE. The CDR3 nucleotides are TGTGCCAGCAGCGTAGGTGCAGGGGCCGCGTCCAGCTCTGGAAACACCATATATTTT. It is translated as CASSVGAGAASSSGNTIYF.

The chain is built from TRBV6-5 and TRBJ1-2; D is possibly TRBD1 (6 bases). With 7 bases removed from V and 7 bases from J, the gap between germline ends came to 13 bases. The CDR3 is 12 amino acids. Germline lookup yields CDR1 MNHEY and CDR2 SVGAGI. The CDR3 DNA is TGTGCCAGCACCTCCGGACAGCCTGGCTACACCTTC. Its protein is CASTSGQPGYTF.

The chain has TRBV7-9 and TRBJ2-7; D remains unclear. Germline CDR1 reads SEHNR; CDR2 reads FQNEAQ (reference sequence). The CDR3 length is 13 residues. V shed 5 bases and J shed 6 bases, with 14 bases lying between them. The CDR3 sequence: CASSLLESSEQYF. The CDR3 DNA follows: TGTGCCAGCAGCCTGCTGGAGAGTTCCGAGCAGTACTTC.

This chain uses TRBV10-3 with TRBJ1-2, with TRBD1 matching over 10 bases. Germline loops: CDR1 ENHRY, CDR2 SYGVKD. This CDR3 spans 11 amino acids. Trimming cost V 8 bases and J 6 bases; bases outside gene matches: 0. CDR3 nucleotide sequence: TGTGCCATCGGACAGGGGGATGGCTACACCTTC. Its protein is CAIGQGDGYTF.

The chain is built from TRBV6-1 and TRBJ2-1; a weak D match, TRBD2 (6 bases). The germline CDR1 and CDR2 sequences are MNHNS and SASEGT. CDR3 length: 14 residues. The V end was cut by 6 bases, the J end by 6 bases, with 15 bases between. CDR3 loop: CASRSQDSGNEQFF. Here the CDR3 DNA reads TGTGCCAGCAGATCACAGGATAGCGGCAATGAGCAGTTCTTC.

The rearrangement links TRBV19 to TRBJ1-5; D is unclear. Trimming cost V 7 bases and J 2 bases, with 9 bases left between them. There are 13 residues in the CDR3. Germline CDR1 LNHDA, CDR2 SQIVND (reference sequence). The CDR3 DNA reads as TGTGCCAGTACGGGTTCGGGCAATCAGCCCCAGCATTTT. Protein sequence: CASTGSGNQPQHF.

The chain couples TRBV7-6 to TRBJ1-6; D is perhaps TRBD1 (6 bases). The V gene lost 1 base and the J gene lost 7 bases, with 14 bases spanning the gap. CDR1 SGHVS and CDR2 FNYEAQ come from the germline V gene. The CDR3 loop spans 16 amino acids. The CDR3 region has the DNA TGTGCCAGCAGCTTAGATCCCAGGGGTGGAAATTCACCCCTCCACTTT. Translated, it gives CASSLDPRGGNSPLHF.

This clone appeared a few times. The chain employs TRBV5-4 and TRBJ2-7, with D perhaps matching TRBD1 (6 bases). CDR1 is SGHNT and CDR2 is YYREEE in the germline V gene (reference sequence). The CDR3 has 15 amino acids. V was shortened by 4 bases and J by 3 bases, with 17 bases between the two germline ends. CDR3 amino acids: CASSPRQDASYEQYF. CDR3 sequence (DNA): TGTGCCAGCAGCCCAAGACAGGACGCCAGCTACGAGCAGTACTTC.

This clone was observed once. The V call is TRBV27, the J call TRBJ1-1; maybe TRBD1 (6 bases). The CDR3 sequence is 14 residues long. Trimming stripped 3 bases from V and 1 base from J, with 9 bases between. From germline, CDR1 is MNHEY and CDR2 SMNVEV (reference sequence). CDR3 in amino acids: CASSFSGANTEAFF. DNA of the CDR3: TGTGCCAGCAGTTTCTCAGGGGCGAACACTGAAGCTTTCTTT.

The rearrangement links TRBV12-3 or TRBV12-4 to TRBJ2-5, with TRBD2 identical over 11 bases. J lost 4 bases, V lost 6 bases, and 1 base had no gene match. CDR3 length: 13 residues. The CDR3 protein is CASRTSGVETQYF. The CDR3, as DNA: TGTGCCAGCAGGACTAGCGGGGTAGAGACCCAGTACTTC.

This chain joins TRBV6-5 and TRBJ2-3, with 10 bases matching TRBD2. Germline lookup yields CDR1 MNHEY and CDR2 SVGAGI. The CDR3 extends over 14 amino acids. Germline trimming cut 8 bases from V and 8 bases from J; bases unmatched to any gene: 10. CDR3 nucleotide sequence: TGTGCCAGCCAAAGCGGGGGGGCTCGGGGTACGCAGTATTTT. Protein product: CASQSGGARGTQYF.

The chain uses TRBV10-1 and TRBJ2-5, with 7 bases fitting TRBD2. V dropped 7 bases and J dropped 2; count of bases not matched to a gene: 13. From germline, CDR1 is WNHNN and CDR2 SYGVQD (reference sequence). The CDR3 loop spans 16 amino acids. This CDR3 reads CASTSAPWGGQETQYF. In DNA form, the CDR3 reads TGCGCCAGCACCTCTGCGCCGTGGGGGGGGCAAGAGACCCAGTACTTC.

The genes are TRBV28 and TRBJ2-7; 8 bases line up with TRBD1. This CDR3 has 21 residues. Germline CDR1 and CDR2: MDHEN and SYDVKM. V trimming: 4 bases; J trimming: 0 bases; junction bases outside the gene matches: 23. CDR3 region: CASSSPLASGQATSSSYEQYF. In nucleotides, the CDR3 is TGTGCCAGCAGTTCCCCGCTTGCTTCGGGACAGGCGACATCAAGCTCCTACGAGCAGTACTTC.

This chain joins TRBV5-1 and TRBJ2-5; possible D gene TRBD2, 5 bases. Trimming removed 4 bases from V and 2 bases from J, with 15 bases in between. Germline V lookup: CDR1 SGHRS, CDR2 YFSETQ. This CDR3 spans 15 amino acids. The CDR3 loop is CASSGGPGGQETQYF. The CDR3 nucleotides are TGCGCCAGCAGCGGAGGACCAGGAGGACAAGAGACCCAGTACTTC.

The V and J genes are TRBV10-3 and TRBJ1-3, with a weak D call TRBD1 (5 bases). Germline V gene lookup returns CDR1 ENHRY and CDR2 SYGVKD. The germline V and J ends were trimmed by 2 bases and 9 bases, with 17 bases remaining between them. This CDR3 spans 15 amino acids. DNA for the CDR3: TGTGCCATCAGTGAGCCGGACAAAGCCCCGGCCACCATATATTTT. It yields the protein CAISEPDKAPATIYF.

A few counts support this clone. V usage is TRBV4-3 and J usage is TRBJ2-7; 7 positions match TRBD2. Looked up from germline, CDR1 is LGHNA and CDR2 is YSLEER. J was trimmed by 0 bases and V by 1 base; bases with no gene match: 3. The CDR3 runs 15 residues. The CDR3 DNA sequence: TGCGCCAGCAGCCAAGGGCGGGGGAGCTCCTACGAGCAGTACTTC. Translation: CASSQGRGSSYEQYF.

Remarks on this clone: Other DNA sequences of this sample code for an identical CDR3. V and J are TRBV19 and TRBJ1-1, with no clear D. CDR1 and CDR2 from the germline V gene are LNHDA and SQIVND (reference sequence). The ends were cut back, 3 bases at V and 1 base at J, with 6 bases in the middle. CDR3 length: 13 amino acids. CDR3 in amino acids: CASSIAENTEAFF. DNA of the CDR3: TGTGCCAGTAGTATTGCAGAGAACACTGAAGCTTTCTTT. The full variable domain, completed using reference TRBV19 and TRBJ1-1, is DGGITQSPKYLFRKEGQNVTLSCEQNLNHDAMYWYRQDPGQGLRLIYYSQIVNDFQKGDIAEGYSVSREKKESFPLTVTSAQKNPTAFYLCASSIAENTEAFFGQGTRLTVV.

V gene TRBV5-1 combines with J gene TRBJ1-5; D call uncertain. The CDR3 loop spans 13 amino acids. V dropped 0 bases and J dropped 7 bases, with 8 bases sitting between them. Germline V lookup: CDR1 SGHRS, CDR2 YFSETQ. In DNA form, the CDR3 reads TGCGCCAGCAGCTTGGAGGAGGGCCAGCCCCAGCATTTT. Translating it yields CASSLEEGQPQHF.

The chain carries TRBV5-1 and TRBJ1-1; the match to TRBD1 covers 7 bases. V dropped 4 bases and J dropped 0; count of bases not matched to a gene: 9. This CDR3 comprises 16 residues. Germline CDR1 reads SGHRS; CDR2 reads YFSETQ. CDR3 protein: CASSRGGTDLNTEAFF. DNA for the CDR3: TGCGCCAGCAGCCGAGGGGGGACAGATTTGAACACTGAAGCTTTCTTT.

This clone was observed once. This rearrangement joins TRBV4-3 to TRBJ1-2; D perhaps matches TRBD1 (5 bases). The CDR3 extends over 15 amino acids. V was cut by 2 bases and J by 4 bases, with 14 bases left in between. Germline values: CDR1 LGHNA, CDR2 YSLEER. The CDR3 loop is CASSQLRDAVYGYTF. CDR3 DNA sequence: TGCGCCAGCAGCCAACTGCGGGACGCAGTCTATGGCTACACCTTC.

The V call is TRBV27, the J call TRBJ2-2; D is perhaps TRBD1 (6 bases). V shed 3 bases and J shed 3 bases, with 11 bases lying between them. The germline CDR1 and CDR2 sequences are MNHEY and SMNVEV (reference sequence). The CDR3 consists of 15 residues. CDR3 region: CASSFTGIDTGELFF. In nucleotides, the CDR3 is TGTGCCAGCAGTTTTACAGGGATCGACACCGGGGAGCTGTTTTTT.

This chain joins TRBV19 and TRBJ1-3, with 7 bases that match TRBD1. The CDR3 totals 15 residues. Losses at the gene ends were 6 bases for V and 0 bases for J; bases not matched to a gene: 5. Germline V gives CDR1 LNHDA, CDR2 SQIVND (reference sequence). The CDR3 DNA is TGTGCCAGTAGACCGGGACAGCGCTCTGGAAACACCATATATTTT. This codes for CASRPGQRSGNTIYF.

The genes are TRBV7-2 and TRBJ1-4, with 7 bases that match TRBD1. This CDR3 region has 17 residues. J was trimmed by 5 bases and V by 1 base; bases with no gene match: 10. Germline CDR1 reads SGHTA; CDR2 reads FQGNSA. CDR3 nucleotides: TGTGCCAGCAGCTTAGGGGACAGCTACCTTAGAAATGAAAAACTGTTTTTT. It is translated as CASSLGDSYLRNEKLFF.

This clone appeared once. The gene calls are TRBV5-5 and TRBJ1-3; D is ambiguous. Between the trimmed V and J ends, which lost 2 bases and 3 bases, there was a span of 6 bases. This CDR3 has 13 residues. Germline values: CDR1 SGHKS, CDR2 YYEKEE (reference sequence). In DNA form, the CDR3 reads TGTGCCAGCAGCTTCGGGTTTGGAAACACCATATATTTT. Amino acid sequence: CASSFGFGNTIYF.

This chain links TRBV7-2 with TRBJ2-7; 8 nucleotides align to TRBD1. Germline CDR1 SGHTA, CDR2 FQGNSA. V lost 1 base, J lost 4 bases, and 6 bases stayed unmatched. CDR3 length: 15 amino acids. The CDR3 sequence is CASSLVFTGGYEQYF. The DNA of the CDR3 is TGTGCCAGCAGCTTAGTTTTTACAGGGGGGTACGAGCAGTACTTC.

The V call is TRBV2, the J call TRBJ1-1; D uncertain. CDR3 length: 12 residues. The germline V gene encodes CDR1 SNHLY and CDR2 FYNNEI. Trimming took 4 bases from V and 10 from J, leaving 13 bases between them. For the CDR3, the DNA is TGTGCCAGCAGTGTCTCGACCGCGGGAGCTTTCTTT. This translates into CASSVSTAGAFF.

The V call is TRBV19, the J call TRBJ1-1, with D perhaps TRBD1 (5 bases). Trimming took off 4 bases at V and 1 base at J, with 22 bases between the two ends. This CDR3 region has 18 residues. Germline CDR1 is LNHDA and CDR2 is SQIVND (reference sequence). The CDR3 sequence: CASSRGRSGNRQNTEAFF. The DNA for the CDR3 is TGTGCCAGTAGTAGAGGTCGGAGTGGGAACAGGCAGAACACTGAAGCTTTCTTT.

The rearrangement links TRBV5-1 to TRBJ1-1; D may be TRBD1 (5 bases). V was trimmed by 4 bases and J by 0 bases, leaving 13 bases between them. Germline CDR1 and CDR2: SGHRS and YFSETQ. This CDR3 has 15 amino acids. The CDR3 sequence: CASSTGPEMNTEAFF. The CDR3 DNA is TGCGCCAGCAGCACAGGACCAGAAATGAACACTGAAGCTTTCTTT.

The chain carries TRBV4-3 and TRBJ2-1, with D perhaps TRBD2 (5 bases). Trimming removed 2 bases from V and 8 bases from J, with 10 bases in between. CDR3 length: 13 amino acids. CDR1 and CDR2 from the germline V gene are LGHNA and YSLEER. The CDR3 spells CASSQLPGDEQFF. CDR3 DNA sequence: TGCGCCAGCAGCCAACTTCCCGGGGATGAGCAGTTCTTC.

The chain combines TRBV3-1 (or the pseudogene TRBV3-2) with TRBJ2-3, with unresolved D. CDR3 length: 13 residues. V shed 0 bases and J shed 6 bases, with 7 bases lying between them. The germline gives CDR1 LGHDT, CDR2 YNNKEL (reference sequence). The chain's CDR3 is CASSQDRVDTQYF. CDR3 coding DNA: TGTGCCAGCAGCCAAGACCGGGTGGATACGCAGTATTTT.

The V call is TRBV19, the J call TRBJ1-4; 7 bases align to TRBD1. With 8 bases clipped from V and 5 bases from J, the junction kept 8 bases outside the gene matches. The CDR3 has 14 residues. Germline V gene sequence: CDR1 LNHDA, CDR2 SQIVND (reference sequence). The CDR3 nucleotides read TGTGCCAGTCTCCGACAGGGAGCGAATGAAAAACTGTTTTTT. This translates into CASLRQGANEKLFF.

DNA for the CDR3: TGTGCCAGCTGCAGGGGTGACTCGAATGAGCAGTTCTTC. Translated: CASCRGDSNEQFF. The chain carries TRBV12-3 or TRBV12-4 and TRBJ2-1; tentative D call: TRBD1 (6 bases). The V and J ends lost 8 bases and 7 bases respectively, with 15 bases between them. This CDR3 spans 13 amino acids.